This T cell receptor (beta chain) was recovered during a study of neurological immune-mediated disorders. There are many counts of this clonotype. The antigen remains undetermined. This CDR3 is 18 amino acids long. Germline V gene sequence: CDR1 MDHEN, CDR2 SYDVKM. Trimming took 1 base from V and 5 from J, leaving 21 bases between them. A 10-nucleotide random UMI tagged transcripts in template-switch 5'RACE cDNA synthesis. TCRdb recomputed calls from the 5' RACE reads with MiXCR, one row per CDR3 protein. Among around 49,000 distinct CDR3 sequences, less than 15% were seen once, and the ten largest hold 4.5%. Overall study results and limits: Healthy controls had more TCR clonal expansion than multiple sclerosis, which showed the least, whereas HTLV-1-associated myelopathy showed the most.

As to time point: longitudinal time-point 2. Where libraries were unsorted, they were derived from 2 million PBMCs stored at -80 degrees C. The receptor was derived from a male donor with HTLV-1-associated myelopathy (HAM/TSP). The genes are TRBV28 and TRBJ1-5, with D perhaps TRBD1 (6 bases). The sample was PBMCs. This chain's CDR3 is CASSLLAMGGWVDQPQHF. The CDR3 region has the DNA TGTGCCAGCAGTTTATTGGCTATGGGGGGCTGGGTGGATCAGCCCCAGCATTTT.